Listed below are T cell receptor beta chains from one sample, sequenced in a study of graft-versus-host responses after intestinal transplantation. Produced via immunoSEQ multiplex PCR; TCRdb's table is partial and in-frame only. Of roughly 100,000 clones listed, about 90% are singletons. For these TCRs, the target antigens are not known. This sample comprised unstimulated CD4+ T cells sorted from spleen or lymph node cells, obtained before intestinal transplant. The source is a human donor who received an intestinal transplant. The CDR3 runs from the conserved cysteine through the conserved F or W. The D gene is left open where the match is weak. Size values are once, few and many counts, or a class for expanded clones, and some rows have none.

clone size,D gene,J gene,V gene,CDR3 protein,CDR3 DNA
-,-,TRBJ2-5,TRBV9,CASSVGAQGRETQYF,TGTGCCAGCAGCGTAGGGGCACAGGGAAGAGAGACCCAGTACTTC
-,TRBD1,TRBJ1-6,TRBV5-6,CASSDLGDRAHSPLHF,TGTGCCAGCAGCGACTTGGGAGACAGGGCGCATTCACCCCTCCACTTT
-,-,TRBJ2-1,TRBV5-1,CASSRGGKNGVDEQFF,TGCGCCAGCTCTCGAGGAGGAAAAAACGGGGTCGATGAGCAGTTCTTC
few,-,TRBJ2-3,TRBV9,CASSVGSRDTDTQYF,TGTGCCAGCAGCGTAGGGTCGCGGGACACAGATACGCAGTATTTT
-,-,TRBJ2-5,TRBV6-6,CASNPAYLLTNETQYF,TGTGCCAGCAACCCCGCATATCTTCTAACCAACGAGACCCAGTACTTC
-,-,TRBJ1-6,TRBV30,CAWKSPSSYNSPLHF,TGTGCCTGGAAAAGCCCGAGCTCCTATAATTCACCCCTCCACTTT
-,-,TRBJ1-5,TRBV9,CASSVSGVNQPQHF,TGTGCCAGCAGCGTCTCCGGGGTAAATCAGCCCCAGCATTTT
few,-,TRBJ1-1,TRBV7-9,CASSLREAFF,TGTGCCAGCAGCTTGAGGGAAGCTTTCTTT
-,-,TRBJ2-5,TRBV19,CASSIGGLQETQYF,TGTGCCAGTAGTATAGGGGGTCTACAAGAGACCCAGTACTTC
-,TRBD2,TRBJ2-1,TRBV29-1,CSVLGSGTSASNEQFF,TGCAGCGTTCTGGGCTCAGGGACTAGCGCCAGCAATGAGCAGTTCTTC
-,TRBD2,TRBJ2-7,TRBV28,CASRTSGSYEQYF,TGTGCCAGCAGGACTAGCGGGAGCTACGAGCAGTACTTC
-,TRBD2,TRBJ2-7,TRBV4-1,CASSLGLAGDPYEQYF,TGCGCCAGCAGTCTCGGACTAGCGGGAGACCCCTACGAGCAGTACTTC
-,TRBD1,TRBJ2-6,TRBV5-4,CASSLKQGAYLGANVLTF,TGTGCCAGCAGCCTAAAACAGGGGGCCTACCTTGGGGCCAACGTCCTGACTTTC
-,-,TRBJ2-7,TRBV6-6,CASSYSPRGQAYEQYF,TGTGCCAGCAGTTACTCGCCGCGAGGGCAGGCCTACGAGCAGTACTTC
-,-,TRBJ2-1,TRBV14,CASSQKKASLYYNEQFF,TGTGCCAGCAGCCAAAAAAAAGCCTCCCTGTATTACAATGAGCAGTTCTTC
-,-,TRBJ2-4,TRBV28,CASSFWGLLAKNIQYF,TGTGCCAGCAGTTTTTGGGGTCTCCTAGCCAAAAACATTCAGTACTTC
-,-,TRBJ2-7,TRBV5-1,CASSLLEGRGEQYF,TGCGCCAGCAGCTTGTTAGAAGGGAGAGGGGAGCAGTACTTC
-,-,TRBJ2-3,TRBV7-9,CASSLYALGTDTQYF,TGTGCCAGCAGCTTATATGCCCTAGGAACAGATACGCAGTATTTT
-,-,TRBJ2-5,TRBV10-1,CASRREYQETQYF,TGCGCCAGCAGAAGGGAATACCAAGAGACCCAGTACTTC
-,TRBD1,TRBJ1-3,TRBV28,CASSKGARGNTIYF,TGTGCCAGCAGTAAGGGGGCGCGGGGAAACACCATATATTTT
-,-,TRBJ1-5,TRBV5-4,CASSFEGRQPQHF,TGTGCCAGCAGCTTTGAGGGGCGGCAGCCCCAGCATTTT
-,TRBD1,TRBJ2-5,TRBV2,CASREDRAETQYF,TGTGCCAGCAGGGAGGACAGGGCCGAGACCCAGTACTTC
-,-,TRBJ2-7,TRBV5-6,CASSPTTGTGTREYF,TGTGCCAGCAGCCCAACAACCGGGACTGGCACCAGGGAGTACTTC
-,TRBD2,TRBJ2-7,TRBV11-2,CASSSSGTSDRYEQYF,TGTGCCAGCAGCTCCTCCGGGACTAGCGATCGGTACGAGCAGTACTTC
once,-,TRBJ2-3,TRBV5-5,CASSSPAASTDTQYF,TGTGCCAGCAGCTCCCCCGCGGCTAGCACAGATACGCAGTATTTT
-,-,TRBJ2-3,TRBV9,CASSASSSTDTQYF,TGTGCCAGCAGCGCTAGCTCGAGCACAGATACGCAGTATTTT
-,-,TRBJ1-6,TRBV19,CASSNGGRLNSPLHF,TGTGCCAGTAGTAACGGCGGACGTCTAAATTCACCCCTCCACTTT
-,-,TRBJ2-5,TRBV25-1,CASSESVSFQETQYF,TGTGCCAGCAGTGAATCAGTAAGCTTCCAAGAGACCCAGTACTTC
-,-,TRBJ2-3,TRBV5-1,CASSLGVLRLFKDTQYF,TGCGCCAGCAGCTTGGGAGTATTGAGACTATTCAAAGATACGCAGTATTTT